Each of the 26 T cell receptor beta chains below was sequenced from the same sample in a study of blood T cell repertoires in COVID-19. The method was immunoSEQ multiplex PCR; TCRdb's version includes in-frame clones alone and lacks a portion of them. The sample has over 100,000 clones, around 81% seen once. Sequencing was carried out using peripheral blood. Receptors originate from a woman aged 60-75 years with active or convalescent COVID-19.

The table lists this clone with a few counts. The V gene is TRBV30, the J gene TRBJ1-3; no firm D call. This CDR3 is built from 14 residues. CDR1 is GTSNPN, CDR2 SVGIG, per germline (reference sequence). V was shortened by 0 bases and J by 1 base, with 7 bases between the two germline ends. The CDR3 coding sequence is TGTGCCTGGAGTGTGAGGTCTTCTGGAAACACCATATATTTT. It is translated as CAWSVRSSGNTIYF. Filled out from reference TRBV30 and TRBJ1-3, the complete variable domain reads SQTIHQWPATLVQPVGSPLSLECTVEGTSNPNLYWYRQAAGRGLQLLFYSVGIGQISSEVPQNLSASRPQDRQFILSSKKLLLSDSGFYLCAWSVRSSGNTIYFGEGSWLTVV.

In its sample, this clone was seen many times. The chain combines TRBV11-2 with TRBJ1-1; no firm D call. Germline values: CDR1 SGHAT, CDR2 FQNNGV. Trimming left V 2 bases short and J 2 bases short, with 3 bases between. This CDR3 is built from 12 residues. This chain's CDR3 is CASSLPNTEAFF. For the CDR3, the DNA is TGTGCCAGCAGCTTACCTAACACTGAAGCTTTCTTT.

The CDR3 DNA is TGTGCCAGCACCCTTCGCAGCGATCAGCCCCAGCATTTT. Its protein product is CASTLRSDQPQHF. The rearrangement joins TRBV12-3 or TRBV12-4 to TRBJ1-5; D is undetermined. Trimming stripped 7 bases from V and 5 bases from J, with 12 bases between. The CDR3 contains 13 residues.

J is TRBJ2-3 and V is TRBV6-2 or TRBV6-3; TRBD2 matches 9 bases. The CDR3 is made up of 15 amino acids. After removal of 4 bases from V and 5 bases from J, the junction contained 7 bases not matched to a gene. Per germline, CDR1 MNHEY and CDR2 SVGEGT. CDR3 sequence reads: CASSSMREGRDTQYF. The CDR3 coding sequence is TGTGCCAGCAGTTCGATGCGGGAGGGCAGAGATACGCAGTATTTT.

The rearrangement links TRBV2 to TRBJ1-6; 7 bases align to TRBD1. The CDR3 runs 15 residues. The ends lost 5 bases at V and 6 bases at J; junction bases unmatched: 7. Per germline, CDR1 SNHLY and CDR2 FYNNEI. CDR3 loop: CASSQTGLGNSPLHF. The CDR3 DNA reads as TGTGCCAGCAGTCAGACAGGGTTGGGTAATTCACCCCTCCACTTT.

As to this clone: Germline is not matched at one junction end, which may reflect a read error. The chain employs TRBV7-7 and TRBJ2-7; 7 nucleotides agree with TRBD1. Germline CDR1 reads SSHAT; CDR2 reads FNYEAQ (reference sequence). There are 14 residues in the CDR3. CDR3: CASSLEGTVGEQYF. The CDR3 region has the DNA TGTGCTAGCAGCTTAGAAGGGACAGTAGGCGAGCAGTACTTC. Together with reference TRBV7-7 and TRBJ2-7, the CDR3 gives the full variable domain: GAGVSQSPRYKVTKRGQDVTLRCDPISSHATLYWYQQALGQGPEFLTYFNYEAQPDKSGLPSDRFSAERPEGSISTLTIQRTEQRDSAMYRCASSLEGTVGEQYFGPGTRLTVT.

The chain is built from TRBV28 and TRBJ1-5; TRBD1 matches 9 bases. The ends lost 6 bases at V and 7 bases at J; junction bases unmatched: 10. The germline V gene has CDR1 MDHEN and CDR2 SYDVKM. This CDR3 spans 15 amino acids. The CDR3 coding sequence is TGTGCCAGCAGGACGACAGGGGGTCGGGGACAGCCCCAGCATTTT. This codes for CASRTTGGRGQPQHF.

The chain has TRBV9 and TRBJ2-1, with 7 bases lining up with TRBD1. Germline assignment: CDR1 SGDLS and CDR2 YYNGEE. V lost 0 bases, J lost 2 bases, and 8 bases stayed unmatched. CDR3 size: 17 residues. CDR3 in amino acids: CASSVVLSGTAYNEQFF. In DNA form, the CDR3 reads TGTGCCAGCAGCGTAGTGTTATCGGGGACAGCCTACAATGAGCAGTTCTTC.

V is TRBV5-1 and J is TRBJ1-2; 12 nucleotides line up with TRBD1. The V segment lost 0 bases and the J segment 7 bases; nucleotides outside the gene matches: 7. Germline V gene sequence: CDR1 SGHRS, CDR2 YFSETQ. This CDR3 has 16 amino acids. The CDR3 coding sequence is TGCGCCAGCAGCTTGGACGGGACAGGGGGCCGTGCTGGCTACACCTTC. This translates into CASSLDGTGGRAGYTF.

This chain uses TRBV27 with TRBJ1-2; 8 bases are shared with TRBD1. The germline V gene has CDR1 MNHEY and CDR2 SMNVEV (reference sequence). Trimming took 4 bases from V and 4 from J; bases not matched to a gene: 5. This CDR3 contains 14 residues. The CDR3 protein is CASSSDRDFYGYTF. The CDR3, as DNA: TGTGCCAGCAGTTCGGACAGGGATTTCTATGGCTACACCTTC.

This CDR3 is CASSSYGLLQTIYF. CDR3 bases: TGTGCCAGCAGCTCCTACGGACTGTTGCAAACCATATATTTT. This chain joins TRBV5-6 and TRBJ1-3; D is unresolved. The CDR3 is 14 residues long. Germline-derived CDR1 and CDR2 are SGHDT and YYEEEE. Trimming removed 3 bases from V and 10 bases from J, with 17 bases in between. Full variable domain (outside the CDR3, taken from reference TRBV5-6 and TRBJ1-3): DAGVTQSPTHLIKTRGQQVTLRCSPKSGHDTVSWYQQALGQGPQFIFQYYEEEERQRGNFPDRFSGHQFPNYSSELNVNALLLGDSALYLCASSSYGLLQTIYFGEGSWLTVV.

This chain links TRBV6-5 with TRBJ1-6; D unclear. The CDR3 is 15 residues long. V dropped 5 bases and J dropped 7 bases, with 15 bases sitting between them. Germline V gene lookup returns CDR1 MNHEY and CDR2 SVGAGI. The CDR3: CASSPSQAGNSPLHF. The CDR3 DNA reads as TGTGCCAGCAGTCCCTCGCAGGCTGGAAATTCACCCCTCCACTTT.

The chain is built from TRBV11-2 and TRBJ1-2, with TRBD1 matching 7 bases. Germline loops: CDR1 SGHAT, CDR2 FQNNGV. J lost 1 base, V lost 5 bases, and 10 bases had no gene match. This CDR3 is built from 16 residues. In DNA, the CDR3 is TGTGCCAGCAGCCCGTCCGGGACAGTCCTTAACTATGGCTACACCTTC. It is translated as CASSPSGTVLNYGYTF.

The V gene is TRBV19, the J gene TRBJ2-5; TRBD2 matches 15 bases. The CDR3 loop spans 16 amino acids. V gave up 4 bases and J gave up 4 bases; unmatched junction bases: 4. Germline assignment: CDR1 LNHDA and CDR2 SQIVND (reference sequence). The CDR3 DNA reads as TGTGCCAGTAGTACAGGACTAGCGGGGGGGCGAGAGACCCAGTACTTC. It translates to CASSTGLAGGRETQYF.

The chain recombines TRBV7-6 with TRBJ2-1, with 12 bases matching TRBD2. Germline V gives CDR1 SGHVS, CDR2 FNYEAQ. V was clipped by 1 base and J by 4 bases; unmatched bases: 2. The CDR3 is 16 amino acids. CDR3 protein: CASSLGTSGIYNEQFF. The CDR3 DNA reads as TGTGCCAGCAGCTTAGGGACTAGCGGGATTTACAATGAGCAGTTCTTC.

The chain uses TRBV7-3 and TRBJ2-2; D is uncertain. This CDR3 comprises 13 residues. V lost 2 bases, J lost 4 bases, and 5 bases lay in between. Germline-derived CDR1 and CDR2 are SGHTA and FQGTGA. CDR3 protein: CASSLQLTGELFF. The CDR3 nucleotides read TGTGCCAGCAGCTTACAACTCACCGGGGAGCTGTTTTTT.

V is TRBV4-3 and J is TRBJ2-7, with TRBD2 matching over 9 bases. Germline V lookup: CDR1 LGHNA, CDR2 YSLEER. The J segment lost 2 bases and the V segment lost 3 bases, leaving 2 bases of the junction unmatched. This CDR3 is built from 14 residues. In DNA, the CDR3 is TGCGCCAGCAGCCAGCGGACTAGCGCCTACGAGCAGTACTTC. Translating gives CASSQRTSAYEQYF.

The chain recombines TRBV14 with TRBJ2-7; 9 positions match TRBD2. The CDR3 runs to 15 residues. Germline V gene lookup returns CDR1 SGHDN and CDR2 FVKESK. V shed 1 base, J shed 3 bases, and the junction held 4 bases outside the gene matches. For the CDR3, the DNA is TGTGCCAGCAGCCAAGCCACTAGCGGGTACTACGAGCAGTACTTC. Residues: CASSQATSGYYEQYF. Full variable domain (rest looked up from reference TRBV14 and TRBJ2-7): EAGVTQFPSHSVIEKGQTVTLRCDPISGHDNLYWYRRVMGKEIKFLLHFVKESKQDESGMPNNRFLAERTGGTYSTLKVQPAELEDSGVYFCASSQATSGYYEQYFGPGTRLTVT.

The chain uses TRBV11-2 and TRBJ2-3, with 14 bases fitting TRBD2. The CDR3 has 17 residues. The ends lost 4 bases at V and 3 bases at J; junction bases unmatched: 6. Germline V gene sequence: CDR1 SGHAT, CDR2 FQNNGV. In DNA form, the CDR3 reads TGTGCCAGCAGCTCCAGGACTAGCGGGAGGTCGACAGATACGCAGTATTTT. Encoded protein: CASSSRTSGRSTDTQYF.

V usage is TRBV10-3 and J usage is TRBJ2-1, with D possibly matching TRBD2 (6 bases). Trimming cost V 8 bases and J 0 bases, with 14 bases left between them. Per the germline V gene, CDR1 is ENHRY and CDR2 is SYGVKD. The CDR3 runs to 15 residues. The CDR3 loop reads CAISLASSSYNEQFF. The CDR3 DNA reads TGTGCCATCTCTCTAGCGTCGAGCTCCTACAATGAGCAGTTCTTC.

The chain recombines TRBV7-2 with TRBJ1-2, with 7 bases lining up with TRBD1. CDR1 and CDR2 from the germline V gene are SGHTA and FQGNSA. V lost 5 bases and J lost 2; bases outside the gene matches: 5. The CDR3 loop spans 14 amino acids. In DNA form, the CDR3 reads TGTGCCAGCAGCCCCGGGACAGTCAACTATGGCTACACCTTC. Amino acids: CASSPGTVNYGYTF. Based on the CDR3 plus reference TRBV7-2 and TRBJ1-2, the full variable domain is GAGVSQSPSNKVTEKGKDVELRCDPISGHTALYWYRQSLGQGLEFLIYFQGNSAPDKSGLPSDRFSAERTGGSVSTLTIQRTQQEDSAVYLCASSPGTVNYGYTFGSGTRLTVV.

This clone was found a few times. The gene calls are TRBV19 and TRBJ2-2; 7 bases are a match to TRBD2. The CDR3 loop spans 14 amino acids. In germline, CDR1 is LNHDA, CDR2 SQIVND (reference sequence). V lost 6 bases to trimming and J lost 4 bases; unmatched junction nucleotides: 5. In DNA, the CDR3 is TGTGCCAGTAGATGGGGGGGATCCACCGGGGAGCTGTTTTTT. This codes for CASRWGGSTGELFF.

V usage is TRBV2 and J usage is TRBJ2-5, with TRBD2 identical over 11 bases. J was trimmed by 1 base and V by 8 bases; bases with no gene match: 9. This CDR3 has 16 amino acids. The germline V gene encodes CDR1 SNHLY and CDR2 FYNNEI. The CDR3 loop is CASLVGGLAAQETQYF. The CDR3 DNA reads TGTGCCAGCCTAGTTGGGGGACTAGCGGCCCAAGAGACCCAGTACTTC.

V gene TRBV18 combines with J gene TRBJ1-2, with D possibly being TRBD1 (5 bases). V dropped 2 bases and J dropped 2 bases, with 15 bases sitting between them. The CDR3 runs 16 residues. Germline V gene sequence: CDR1 KGHSH, CDR2 LQKENI. CDR3 region: CASSPIRGSQNYGYTF. The CDR3, as DNA: TGTGCCAGCTCACCAATTAGGGGCAGCCAGAACTATGGCTACACCTTC.

The V and J genes are TRBV28 and TRBJ2-7, with 10 positions matching TRBD1. The CDR3 is 16 amino acids. CDR1 is MDHEN and CDR2 is SYDVKM in the germline V gene. Trimming at V came to 5 bases and at J to 2 bases, leaving 9 bases not matched to a gene. The CDR3 DNA follows: TGTGCCAGCAGTCAACCGACCGGGACAGGGGCCTACGAGCAGTACTTC. This encodes CASSQPTGTGAYEQYF.

About this clone itself: Other DNA variants within this sample encode the same CDR3. The chain joins TRBV28 to TRBJ1-5; no clear D. CDR3 length equals 12 residues. V lost 6 bases to trimming and J lost 1 base, with 4 bases between them. Germline V gene sequence: CDR1 MDHEN, CDR2 SYDVKM. This chain's CDR3 is CASRGSNQPQHF. The DNA for the CDR3 is TGTGCCAGCAGGGGCAGCAATCAGCCCCAGCATTTT.